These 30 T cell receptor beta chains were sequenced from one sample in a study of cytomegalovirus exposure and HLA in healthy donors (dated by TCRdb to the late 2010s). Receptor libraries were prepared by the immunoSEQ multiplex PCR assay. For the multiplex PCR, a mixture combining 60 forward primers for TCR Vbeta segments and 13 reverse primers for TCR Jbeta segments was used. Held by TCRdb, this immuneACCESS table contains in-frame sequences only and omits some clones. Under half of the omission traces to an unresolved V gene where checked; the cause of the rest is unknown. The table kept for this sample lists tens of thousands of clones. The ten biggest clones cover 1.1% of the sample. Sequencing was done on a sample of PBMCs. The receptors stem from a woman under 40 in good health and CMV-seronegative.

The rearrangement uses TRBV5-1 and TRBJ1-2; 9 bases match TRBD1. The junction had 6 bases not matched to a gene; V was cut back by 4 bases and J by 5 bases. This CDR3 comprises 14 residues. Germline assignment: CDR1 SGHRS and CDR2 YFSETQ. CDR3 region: CASSHSGQGYGYTF. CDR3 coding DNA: TGCGCCAGCAGCCACTCGGGACAGGGATATGGCTACACCTTC.

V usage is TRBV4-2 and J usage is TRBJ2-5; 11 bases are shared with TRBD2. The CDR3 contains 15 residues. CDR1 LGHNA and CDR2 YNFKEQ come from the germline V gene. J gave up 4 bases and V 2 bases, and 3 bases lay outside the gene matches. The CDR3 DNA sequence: TGTGCCAGCAGCCAACTAGCGGGAGGTATAGAGACCCAGTACTTC. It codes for CASSQLAGGIETQYF.

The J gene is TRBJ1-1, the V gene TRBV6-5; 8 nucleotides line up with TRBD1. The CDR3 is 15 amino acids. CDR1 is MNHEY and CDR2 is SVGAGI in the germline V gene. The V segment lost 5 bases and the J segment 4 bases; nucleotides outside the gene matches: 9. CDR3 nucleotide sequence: TGTGCCAGCAGTGCCGCGGGACAGGCACCCACTGAAGCTTTCTTT. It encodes CASSAAGQAPTEAFF.

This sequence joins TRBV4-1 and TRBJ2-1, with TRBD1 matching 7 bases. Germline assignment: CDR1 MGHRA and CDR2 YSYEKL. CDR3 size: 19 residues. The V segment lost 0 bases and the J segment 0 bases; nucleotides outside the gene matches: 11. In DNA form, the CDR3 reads TGCGCCAGCAGCCAAGATAGTTCAGGGGGAACTAACTCCTACAATGAGCAGTTCTTC. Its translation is CASSQDSSGGTNSYNEQFF.

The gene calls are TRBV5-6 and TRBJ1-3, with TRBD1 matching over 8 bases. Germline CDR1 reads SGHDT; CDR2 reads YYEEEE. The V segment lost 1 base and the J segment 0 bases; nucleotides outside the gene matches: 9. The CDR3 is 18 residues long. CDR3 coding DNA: TGTGCCAGCAGCTTGTGGGGGACAGGACTAAGCTCTGGAAACACCATATATTTT. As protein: CASSLWGTGLSSGNTIYF.

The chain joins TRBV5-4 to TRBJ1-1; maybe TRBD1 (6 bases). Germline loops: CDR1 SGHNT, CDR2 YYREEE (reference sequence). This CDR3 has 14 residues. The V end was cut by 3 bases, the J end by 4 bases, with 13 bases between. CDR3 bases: TGTGCCAGCAGCTGGGGGGGCGGGGGCACTGAAGCTTTCTTT. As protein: CASSWGGGGTEAFF.

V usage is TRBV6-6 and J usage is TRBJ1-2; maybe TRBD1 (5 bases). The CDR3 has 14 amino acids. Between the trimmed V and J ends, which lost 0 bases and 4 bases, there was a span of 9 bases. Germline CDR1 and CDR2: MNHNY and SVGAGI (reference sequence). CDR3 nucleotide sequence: TGTGCCAGCAGTTACTCGGGAAGGGGCTATGGCTACACCTTC. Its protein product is CASSYSGRGYGYTF.

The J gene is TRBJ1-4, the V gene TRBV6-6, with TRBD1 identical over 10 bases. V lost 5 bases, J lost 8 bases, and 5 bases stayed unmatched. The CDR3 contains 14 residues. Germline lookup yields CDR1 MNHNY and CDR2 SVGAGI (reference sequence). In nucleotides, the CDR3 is TGTGCCAGCAGTGACAGGGGGCGGGCGGAAAAACTGTTTTTT. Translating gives CASSDRGRAEKLFF.

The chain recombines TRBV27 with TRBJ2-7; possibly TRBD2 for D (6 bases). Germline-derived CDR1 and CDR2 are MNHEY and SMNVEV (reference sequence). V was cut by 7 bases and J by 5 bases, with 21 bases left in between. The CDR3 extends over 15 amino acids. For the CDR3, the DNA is TGTGCCAGCATCGAGGGACTGAAGAGAGCCCACGAGCAGTACTTC. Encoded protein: CASIEGLKRAHEQYF.

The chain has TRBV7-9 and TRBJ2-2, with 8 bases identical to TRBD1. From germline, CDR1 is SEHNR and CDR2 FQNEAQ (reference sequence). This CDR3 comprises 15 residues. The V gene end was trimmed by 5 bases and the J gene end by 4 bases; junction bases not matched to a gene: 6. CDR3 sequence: CASSPGQDLTGELFF. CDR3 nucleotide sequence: TGTGCCAGCAGCCCGGGACAGGACCTCACCGGGGAGCTGTTTTTT. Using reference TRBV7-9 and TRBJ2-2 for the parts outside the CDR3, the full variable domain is DTGVSQNPRHKITKRGQNVTFRCDPISEHNRLYWYRQTLGQGPEFLTYFQNEAQLEKSRLLSDRFSAERPKGSFSTLEIQRTEQGDSAMYLCASSPGQDLTGELFFGEGSRLTVL.

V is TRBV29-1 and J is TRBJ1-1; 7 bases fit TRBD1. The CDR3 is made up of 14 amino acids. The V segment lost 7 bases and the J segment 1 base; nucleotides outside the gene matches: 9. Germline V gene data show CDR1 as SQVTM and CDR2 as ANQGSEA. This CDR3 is CSARDSPANTEAFF. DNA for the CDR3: TGCAGCGCTCGGGACAGCCCGGCGAACACTGAAGCTTTCTTT.

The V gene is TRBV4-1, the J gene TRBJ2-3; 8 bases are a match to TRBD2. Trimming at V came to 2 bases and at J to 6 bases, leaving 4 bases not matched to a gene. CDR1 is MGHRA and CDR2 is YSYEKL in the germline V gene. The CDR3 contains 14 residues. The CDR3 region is CASSQTGGLDTQYF. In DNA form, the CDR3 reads TGCGCCAGCAGCCAAACGGGAGGGTTGGATACGCAGTATTTT.

Written as DNA, the CDR3 is TGTGCCAGTAGTATTGGGGCAGGAGGCAATCAGCCCCAGCATTTT. It encodes CASSIGAGGNQPQHF. The chain is built from TRBV19 and TRBJ1-5; possible D gene TRBD1, 5 bases. The CDR3 contains 15 residues. V was trimmed by 3 bases and J by 2 bases, leaving 11 bases between them. Germline CDR1 reads LNHDA; CDR2 reads SQIVND (reference sequence). Full variable domain (missing parts from reference TRBV19 and TRBJ1-5): DGGITQSPKYLFRKEGQNVTLSCEQNLNHDAMYWYRQDPGQGLRLIYYSQIVNDFQKGDIAEGYSVSREKKESFPLTVTSAQKNPTAFYLCASSIGAGGNQPQHFGDGTRLSIL.

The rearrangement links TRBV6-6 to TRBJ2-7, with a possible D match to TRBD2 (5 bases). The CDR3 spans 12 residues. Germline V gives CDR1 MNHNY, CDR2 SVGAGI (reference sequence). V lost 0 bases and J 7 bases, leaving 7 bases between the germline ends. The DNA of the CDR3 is TGTGCCAGCAGTTACTCGACGGGAGAGCAGTACTTC. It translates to CASSYSTGEQYF.

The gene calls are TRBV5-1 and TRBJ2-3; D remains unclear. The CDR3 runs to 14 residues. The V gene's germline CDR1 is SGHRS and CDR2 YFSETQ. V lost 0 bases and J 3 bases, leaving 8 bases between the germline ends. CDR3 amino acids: CASSLAWQTDTQYF. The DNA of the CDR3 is TGCGCCAGCAGCTTGGCCTGGCAGACAGATACGCAGTATTTT.

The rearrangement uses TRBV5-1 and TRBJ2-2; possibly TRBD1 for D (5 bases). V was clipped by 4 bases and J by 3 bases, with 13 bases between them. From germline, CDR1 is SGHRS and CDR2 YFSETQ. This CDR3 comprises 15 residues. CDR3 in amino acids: CASSLGHRYTGELFF. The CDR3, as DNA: TGCGCCAGCAGCCTCGGACACCGATACACCGGGGAGCTGTTTTTT.

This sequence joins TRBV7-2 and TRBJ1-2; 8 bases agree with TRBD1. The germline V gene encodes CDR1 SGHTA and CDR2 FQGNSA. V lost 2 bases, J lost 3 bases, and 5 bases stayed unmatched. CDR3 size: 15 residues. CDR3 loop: CASSLIQGAYYGYTF. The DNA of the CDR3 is TGTGCCAGCAGCTTAATCCAGGGGGCTTACTATGGCTACACCTTC. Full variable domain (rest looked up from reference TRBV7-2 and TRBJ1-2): GAGVSQSPSNKVTEKGKDVELRCDPISGHTALYWYRQSLGQGLEFLIYFQGNSAPDKSGLPSDRFSAERTGGSVSTLTIQRTQQEDSAVYLCASSLIQGAYYGYTFGSGTRLTVV.

The CDR3 coding sequence is TGCGCCAGCAGCCAAGAGCTTGGAGGGAGGGCCGCGGGTACCAAAAACATTCAGTACTTC. The encoded protein is CASSQELGGRAAGTKNIQYF. This chain links TRBV4-1 with TRBJ2-4; 7 bases fit TRBD2. Losses at the gene ends were 0 bases for V and 2 bases for J; bases not matched to a gene: 16. CDR1 is MGHRA and CDR2 is YSYEKL in the germline V gene. This CDR3 contains 20 residues.

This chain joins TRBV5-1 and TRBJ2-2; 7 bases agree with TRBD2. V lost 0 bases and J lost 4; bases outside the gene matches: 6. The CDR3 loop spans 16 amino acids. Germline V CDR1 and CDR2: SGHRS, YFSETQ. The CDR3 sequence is CASSLGGTMGTGELFF. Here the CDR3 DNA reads TGCGCCAGCAGCTTGGGAGGGACTATGGGCACCGGGGAGCTGTTTTTT.

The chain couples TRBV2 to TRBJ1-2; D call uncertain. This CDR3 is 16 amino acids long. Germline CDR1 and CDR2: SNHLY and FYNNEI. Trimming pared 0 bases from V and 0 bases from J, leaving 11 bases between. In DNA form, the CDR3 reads TGTGCCAGCAGTGAAGCGCGGCCTGCTACTAACTATGGCTACACCTTC. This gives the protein CASSEARPATNYGYTF.

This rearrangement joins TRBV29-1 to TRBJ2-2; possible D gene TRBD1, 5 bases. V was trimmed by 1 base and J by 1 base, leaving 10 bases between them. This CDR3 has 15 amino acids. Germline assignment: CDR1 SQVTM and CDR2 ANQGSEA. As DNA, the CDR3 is TGCAGCGTTGAAGCCAGCGACAGGAACACCGGGGAGCTGTTTTTT. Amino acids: CSVEASDRNTGELFF.

This CDR3 reads CASSPQGGGNEQFF. The CDR3 nucleotides are TGTGCCAGCTCACCACAAGGGGGCGGAAATGAGCAGTTCTTC. V gene TRBV18 combines with J gene TRBJ2-1, with TRBD1 identical over 7 bases. This CDR3 contains 14 residues. V was pared by 1 base and J by 7 bases, with 4 bases of the junction left unmatched. CDR1 and CDR2 (germline): KGHSH, LQKENI.

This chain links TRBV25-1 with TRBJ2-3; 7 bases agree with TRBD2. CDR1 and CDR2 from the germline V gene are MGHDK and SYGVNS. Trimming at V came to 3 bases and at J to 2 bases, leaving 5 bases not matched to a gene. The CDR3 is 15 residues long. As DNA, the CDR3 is TGTGCCAGCAGTGAGAAGGAGCGGGACACAGATACGCAGTATTTT. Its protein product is CASSEKERDTDTQYF.

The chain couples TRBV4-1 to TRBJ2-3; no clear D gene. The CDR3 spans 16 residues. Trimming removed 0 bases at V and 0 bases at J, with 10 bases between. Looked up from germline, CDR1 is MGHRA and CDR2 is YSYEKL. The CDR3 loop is CASSQDRSSSTDTQYF. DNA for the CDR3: TGCGCCAGCAGCCAAGATCGGTCGTCTAGCACAGATACGCAGTATTTT.

CDR3 region: CASSVRDSVTGTQYF. CDR3 DNA sequence: TGTGCCAGTAGTGTCCGGGACTCCGTGACGGGTACGCAGTATTTT. V usage is TRBV19 and J usage is TRBJ2-3; possible D gene TRBD2, 6 bases. The V end lost 5 bases, the J end lost 8 bases, and 20 bases lay between the germline ends. The CDR3 is 15 residues long. Germline V gives CDR1 LNHDA, CDR2 SQIVND (reference sequence).

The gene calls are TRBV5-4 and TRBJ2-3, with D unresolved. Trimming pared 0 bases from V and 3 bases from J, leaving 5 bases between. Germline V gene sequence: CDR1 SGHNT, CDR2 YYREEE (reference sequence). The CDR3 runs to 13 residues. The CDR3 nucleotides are TGTGCCAGCAGCTTGGGACTTACAGATACGCAGTATTTT. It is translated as CASSLGLTDTQYF.

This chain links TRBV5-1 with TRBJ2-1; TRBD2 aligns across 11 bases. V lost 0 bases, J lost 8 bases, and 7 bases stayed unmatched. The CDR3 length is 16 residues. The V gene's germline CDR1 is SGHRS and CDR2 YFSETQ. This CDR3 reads CASSLGLAGGIDEQFF. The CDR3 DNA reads TGCGCCAGCAGCTTGGGGCTAGCGGGAGGAATCGATGAGCAGTTCTTC.

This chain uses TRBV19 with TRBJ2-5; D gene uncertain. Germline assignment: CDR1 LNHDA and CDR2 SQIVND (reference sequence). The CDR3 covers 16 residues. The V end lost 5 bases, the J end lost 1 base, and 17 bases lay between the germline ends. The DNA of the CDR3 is TGTGCCAGTAGTTCGAGTCGTTGTGCTATCCAAGAGACCCAGTACTTC. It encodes CASSSSRCAIQETQYF. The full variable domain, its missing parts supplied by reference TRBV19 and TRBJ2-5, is DGGITQSPKYLFRKEGQNVTLSCEQNLNHDAMYWYRQDPGQGLRLIYYSQIVNDFQKGDIAEGYSVSREKKESFPLTVTSAQKNPTAFYLCASSSSRCAIQETQYFGPGTRLLVL.

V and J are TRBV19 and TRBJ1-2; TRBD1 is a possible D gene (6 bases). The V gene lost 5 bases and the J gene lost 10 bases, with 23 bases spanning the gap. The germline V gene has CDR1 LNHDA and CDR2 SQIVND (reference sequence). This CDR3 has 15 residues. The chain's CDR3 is CASSLLRGTARDYTF. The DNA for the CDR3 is TGTGCCAGTAGTCTATTGAGGGGGACCGCCCGGGACTACACCTTC. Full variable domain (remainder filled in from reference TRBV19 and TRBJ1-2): DGGITQSPKYLFRKEGQNVTLSCEQNLNHDAMYWYRQDPGQGLRLIYYSQIVNDFQKGDIAEGYSVSREKKESFPLTVTSAQKNPTAFYLCASSLLRGTARDYTFGSGTRLTVV.

CDR3 coding DNA: TGTGCCAGCAGCCCCCGGGAGGGGGTATATGGCTACACCTTC. It yields the protein CASSPREGVYGYTF. This chain links TRBV5-4 with TRBJ1-2; D may be TRBD1 (6 bases). The CDR3 is made up of 14 amino acids. V dropped 4 bases and J dropped 5 bases, with 15 bases sitting between them. CDR1 and CDR2 from the germline V gene are SGHNT and YYREEE (reference sequence).